Listed below are T cell receptor beta chains from one sample, sequenced in a study of cytotoxic CD8 clonotypes in ibrutinib-treated CLL. Data came from immunoSEQ multiplex PCR; TCRdb stores just in-frame clones and leaves some out. The sample lists 150,000 to 250,000 clones, around 72% occurring once. The specimen was PBMCs, collected after 24 months of ibrutinib treatment. The receptors here all came from a human donor with chronic lymphocytic leukemia. CDR3s include the opening cysteine and the closing phenylalanine or tryptophan. D genes are given only for firm matches. Only some rows state a clone size, as once, few, many or a class for expanded clones.

TRBV5-4	TRBJ2-7	few	NA	CASSLGREQYF	TGTGCCAGCAGCTTGGGGCGAGAGCAGTACTTC
TRBV5-1	TRBJ2-5	NA	TRBD2	CASSLSRAGVVQETQYF	TGCGCCAGCAGCTTGAGCCGTGCGGGGGTAGTACAAGAGACCCAGTACTTC
TRBV19	TRBJ2-6	NA	TRBD1	CATSETGAGANVLTF	TGTGCCACCTCAGAAACAGGGGCTGGGGCCAACGTCCTGACTTTC
TRBV30	TRBJ2-7	NA	TRBD2	CAWSVFLTSGASYEQYF	TGTGCCTGGAGTGTATTCCTGACTAGCGGGGCCTCCTACGAGCAGTACTTC
TRBV5-1	TRBJ1-2	NA	NA	CASSLAVTDYGYTF	TGCGCCAGCAGCTTGGCCGTCACGGACTATGGCTACACCTTC
TRBV6-6	TRBJ2-5	NA	NA	CASSYFRGETQYF	TGTGCCAGCAGTTACTTTCGCGGGGAGACCCAGTACTTC
TRBV7-8	TRBJ2-7	NA	NA	CASSTPGTGSYEQYF	TGTGCCAGCAGCACCCCCGGGACCGGCTCATACGAGCAGTACTTC
TRBV7-2	TRBJ2-2	NA	NA	CASSLTAGLTGELFF	TGTGCCAGCAGTTTAACAGCGGGCCTCACCGGGGAGCTGTTTTTT
TRBV27	TRBJ1-5	few	NA	CASSFGNLGQPQHF	TGTGCCAGCAGTTTTGGCAATTTGGGTCAGCCCCAGCATTTT
TRBV18	TRBJ2-3	NA	NA	CASSTYTDTQYF	TGTGCCAGCTCAACGTACACAGATACGCAGTATTTT
TRBV9	TRBJ2-7	NA	NA	CASSVAGHGGEQYF	TGTGCCAGCAGCGTAGCGGGGCACGGTGGGGAGCAGTACTTC
TRBV18	TRBJ2-1	NA	NA	CASSSRRNEQFF	TGTGCCAGCTCATCTCGGAGGAATGAGCAGTTCTTC
TRBV7-7	TRBJ1-3	NA	NA	CASSLAPGAGNTIYF	TGTGCCAGCAGCTTAGCGCCAGGGGCCGGAAACACCATATATTTT
TRBV28	TRBJ2-4	NA	NA	CASSPTELAKNIQYF	TGTGCCAGCAGTCCGACGGAACTAGCCAAAAACATTCAGTACTTC
TRBV7-6	TRBJ2-2	few	TRBD2	CASSFRGLAATGELFF	TGTGCCAGCAGCTTTCGGGGACTAGCGGCCACCGGGGAGCTGTTTTTT
TRBV9	TRBJ1-5	NA	NA	CASSAGVWSNQPQHF	TGTGCCAGCAGCGCGGGAGTGTGGAGCAATCAGCCCCAGCATTTT
TRBV18	TRBJ2-1	NA	NA	CASSPEGLSYNEQFF	TGTGCCAGCTCACCTGAGGGGCTCTCCTACAATGAGCAGTTCTTC
TRBV28	TRBJ2-7	NA	NA	CASSGGVSYEQYF	TGTGCCAGCTCCGGGGGTGTAAGTTACGAGCAGTACTTC
TRBV18	TRBJ2-1	NA	TRBD2	CASSRPAGGYYNEQFF	TGTGCCAGCTCACGACCGGCGGGAGGGTACTACAATGAGCAGTTCTTC
TRBV30	TRBJ1-5	few	NA	CAWSEDGDQPQHF	TGTGCCTGGAGCGAGGACGGGGATCAGCCCCAGCATTTT
TRBV4-2	TRBJ2-1	few	NA	CASSQDINVVTGSSYNEQFF	TGTGCCAGCAGCCAAGATATAAATGTGGTAACAGGGAGCTCCTACAATGAGCAGTTCTTC
TRBV28	TRBJ2-4	NA	NA	CASSLETGRADIQYF	TGTGCCAGCAGTTTAGAGACAGGGAGGGCCGACATTCAGTACTTC
TRBV28	TRBJ2-7	NA	TRBD1	CASSIPGQDYEQYF	TGTGCCAGCAGTATACCGGGACAGGACTACGAGCAGTACTTC
TRBV6-6	TRBJ1-4	NA	NA	CASSPGEDEKLFF	TGTGCCAGCAGCCCCGGCGAAGATGAAAAACTGTTTTTT
TRBV6-6	TRBJ2-7	NA	TRBD2	CASRTSAYYEQYF	TGTGCCAGCAGGACTAGCGCCTACTACGAGCAGTACTTC
TRBV5-4	TRBJ1-1	NA	TRBD1	CASSIQGVRITEAFF	TGTGCCAGCAGTATTCAGGGGGTGCGTATCACTGAAGCTTTCTTT
TRBV4-2	TRBJ2-1	once	TRBD2	CASSQRLAGVVNEQFF	TGTGCCAGCAGCCAACGACTAGCGGGAGTAGTCAATGAGCAGTTCTTC
TRBV4-3	TRBJ2-6	NA	NA	CASSQASTGANVLTF	TGCGCCAGCAGCCAAGCGTCCACCGGGGCCAACGTCCTGACTTTC
TRBV7-2	TRBJ2-3	NA	NA	CASSDLLAIFNTDTQYF	TGTGCCAGCAGCGACCTACTAGCAATCTTTAACACAGATACGCAGTATTTT
TRBV20-1	TRBJ1-1	NA	NA	CVTANTEAFF	TGCGTGACAGCGAACACTGAAGCTTTCTTT
TRBV5-6	TRBJ2-7	NA	TRBD2	CASSLRLAGPYEQYF	TGTGCCAGCAGCCTGCGACTAGCGGGACCCTACGAGCAGTACTTC
TRBV4-2	TRBJ2-1	NA	NA	CASSRRLGTGDNEQFF	TGTGCCAGCAGCCGCAGACTCGGGACGGGGGACAATGAGCAGTTCTTC
TRBV12-2	TRBJ1-5	few	NA	CASRARGRGNQPQHF	TGTGCAAGTCGCGCCCGGGGCCGGGGTAATCAGCCCCAGCATTTT
TRBV29-1	TRBJ2-2	NA	NA	CSASNLGEGAGELFF	TGCAGCGCCTCGAATCTTGGGGAAGGCGCCGGGGAGCTGTTTTTT
TRBV30	TRBJ1-1	NA	NA	CAWSVSLNTEAFF	TGTGCCTGGAGTGTCTCGTTGAACACTGAAGCTTTCTTT
TRBV10-2	TRBJ2-2	once	TRBD1	CASSGQGVTGELFF	TGCGCCAGCAGTGGACAGGGGGTCACCGGGGAGCTGTTTTTT
TRBV7-7	TRBJ2-7	few	NA	CASSPYLGTTEQYF	TGTGCTAGCAGCCCCTACCTCGGAACGACCGAGCAGTACTTC
TRBV25-1	TRBJ2-2	medium-sized	TRBD1	CASSGQGDTGELFF	TGTGCCAGCAGTGGACAGGGGGACACCGGGGAGCTGTTTTTT
TRBV5-4	TRBJ2-7	NA	TRBD2	CASSSLLAGGSYEQYF	TGTGCCAGCAGCTCCCTCCTAGCGGGAGGGTCCTACGAGCAGTACTTC
TRBV18	TRBJ2-7	NA	TRBD1	CASSPRTGVSYEQYF	TGTGCCAGCTCACCAAGGACAGGGGTAAGCTACGAGCAGTACTTC
TRBV4-3	TRBJ2-2	NA	NA	CASKVPDLTGELFF	TGCGCCAGCAAGGTTCCGGACTTGACCGGGGAGCTGTTTTTT
TRBV9	TRBJ1-3	NA	NA	CASSVEQNTIYF	TGTGCCAGCAGCGTAGAACAAAACACCATATATTTT
TRBV4-3	TRBJ2-7	NA	TRBD2	CASSRVLAGSYEQYF	TGCGCCAGCAGCCGGGTACTAGCGGGGTCCTACGAGCAGTACTTC
TRBV9	TRBJ2-1	NA	NA	CASSANPRLSYNEQFF	TGTGCCAGCAGCGCCAACCCCCGACTCTCCTACAATGAGCAGTTCTTC
TRBV10-3	TRBJ2-2	NA	TRBD1	CAIRPGQGSTGELFF	TGTGCCATCAGACCGGGACAGGGATCCACCGGGGAGCTGTTTTTT
TRBV5-5	TRBJ2-7	NA	NA	CASSLEPTVEQYF	TGTGCCAGCAGCTTGGAGCCGACAGTCGAGCAGTACTTC
TRBV5-4	TRBJ2-7	NA	TRBD2	CASSSWTSGYEQYF	TGTGCCAGCAGCTCGTGGACTAGCGGCTACGAGCAGTACTTC
TRBV19	TRBJ1-5	NA	TRBD1	CASSDPGQGALQPQHF	TGTGCCAGTAGTGATCCGGGACAGGGAGCACTGCAGCCCCAGCATTTT
TRBV25-1	TRBJ2-1	NA	NA	CASSEMRGEVNEQFF	TGTGCCAGCAGTGAAATGAGGGGGGAGGTCAATGAGCAGTTCTTC
TRBV19	TRBJ2-3	NA	NA	CATNHRALSTDTQYF	TGTGCCACCAACCATCGAGCGCTTAGCACAGATACGCAGTATTTT
TRBV6-4	TRBJ1-2	NA	NA	CASSDSRTSVGYTF	TGTGCCAGCAGTGACTCTCGGACGTCTGTCGGCTACACCTTC
TRBV5-4	TRBJ2-7	NA	TRBD2	CASSFGLAGAYEQYF	TGTGCCAGCAGCTTTGGGCTAGCGGGAGCGTACGAGCAGTACTTC
TRBV2	TRBJ1-1	few	NA	CASTLSSGDTEAFF	TGTGCCAGCACCCTTTCAAGTGGGGACACTGAAGCTTTCTTT
TRBV6-6	TRBJ2-7	NA	NA	CASSYSNSISSYEQYF	TGTGCCAGCAGTTACTCGAATAGTATAAGCTCCTACGAGCAGTACTTC
TRBV30	TRBJ1-1	NA	NA	CAWMRTVTTEAFF	TGTGCCTGGATGAGGACAGTCACCACTGAAGCTTTCTTT
TRBV7-9	TRBJ2-1	NA	NA	CASSLRDSRLGEQFF	TGTGCCAGCAGCTTAAGGGACTCACGTTTGGGAGAGCAGTTCTTC
TRBV4-2	TRBJ2-1	once	TRBD2	CASSQPGLAGVDNEQFF	TGTGCCAGCAGCCAACCCGGACTAGCGGGAGTAGACAATGAGCAGTTCTTC
TRBV5-6	TRBJ2-5	NA	TRBD2	CASSYPETSGQETQYF	TGTGCCAGCAGCTATCCCGAAACTAGCGGACAAGAGACCCAGTACTTC
TRBV15	TRBJ2-5	NA	NA	CATSRDNREETQYF	TGTGCCACCAGCAGGGATAATCGGGAAGAGACCCAGTACTTC